The T cell receptor beta chain under discussion was sequenced for a study of T cells in Graves' hyperthyroidism and ophthalmopathy (dated by TCRdb to between 2018 and 2021). Context from the whole study: Peripheral blood samples were taken at initial diagnosis, before any treatment was given. TCR V-J signatures able to tell the groups apart were searched for in a discovery cohort of 95 or so patients, of whom more than 40 had Graves' ophthalmopathy and roughly 58 had stable Graves' hyperthyroidism. An independent validation cohort of 18 to 20 hyperthyroidism patients and some 15 patients who later progressed to ophthalmopathy tested prospective prediction of ophthalmopathy. Following sampling, methimazole starting at 30 mg daily was given to hyperthyroidism patients, and high-dose intravenous methylprednisolone was given to ophthalmopathy patients. The paper reports TCR Vbeta CDR3 sequencing of roughly 140 peripheral blood samples: approximately 41 ophthalmopathy, some 80 hyperthyroidism and around 17 progressor patients. The roughly 100 discovery patients were randomly divided into training and test sets at a 7:3 ratio. Thyroid tissue and blood T-cell repertoires from six or seven Graves' hyperthyroidism patients were also compared in the study.

In the ophthalmopathy patients, disease was moderately to severely active, with a Clinical Activity Score of 3 or more, a NOSPECS grade of 4 or more, and a duration of less than 3 months. The study excluded patients with uncontrolled infections, other autoimmune diseases, pregnancy or lactation. Diagnoses were based on clinical symptoms, serum thyroxine and TRAb, thyroid ultrasound and orbital computed tomography. PBMCs were separated from 10 ml of fresh peripheral blood using Ficoll-Paque density gradient centrifugation. Total RNA was extracted with Trizol reagent, and quality was checked on an Agilent 2100 Bioanalyzer. The TCR beta CDR3 regions were amplified from RNA transcripts. The first round of RT-PCR for the TCR CDR3 was performed with the HTBI primer set and the Qiagen OneStep RT-PCR kit. The libraries were constructed in a second round of multiplex PCR and then size-selected and purified. Sequencing of the libraries was done on an Illumina HiSeq2000 using paired-end 100 bp reads. The study's own analysis went as follows. Raw data were processed with SOAPnuke, discarding reads with adapters, uncalled bases, mean Phred below 15, or no exact constant-primer or identifier match. High-quality paired reads were merged with COPE v1.2.5, and unique nucleotide sequences were defined as clonotypes. Clonotypes were aligned to IMGT TRBV, TRBD and TRBJ reference segments using MiTCR v1.1. The analysis included only V-J combinations with a frequency above 0.0001, which together covered around 99% of the repertoires. The TCS score was defined as F50 (clonal expansion) divided by E x V (chaos), with BLOSUM62-based TCRdist calculated between CDR3 peptides within each V-J. Welch's t-statistics and random forest reduced roughly 540 V-J features to some 14, which were used in a naive Bayes classifier (R e1071). TCRdb handled the public reads itself, with Q25 trimming in fastp and clone calling in MiXCR, and kept productive beta chains. Every CDR3 protein is listed once, alongside the most common genes and DNA of its rows. In this record, the V and J calls reflect TCRdb's handling and not the investigators' own analysis. This sample gives around 600,000 distinct CDR3 sequences in total; approximately 15% of them show up just once. The ten largest clones represent around an eighth of the sample.

Concerning this clonotype itself: Its recognized antigen is unknown. Base qualities are missing; no much larger clone stands one base away.

General conclusions and limits of the study: Blood samples also contained most of the expanded thyroid clonotypes (frequency above 0.001), which suggests that blood repertoires may reflect thyroid immune responses. Sample size was not statistically predetermined, and investigators were not blinded to group allocation. A 13 V-J signature model separated ophthalmopathy from stable hyperthyroidism, with around 90% sensitivity and roughly 81% specificity in cross-validation and 80%/75% in testing. In validation, the model predicted progression to ophthalmopathy with over 60% sensitivity and around 72% specificity, a median of around 6.6 months before onset.

V is trimmed back by 2 bases and J by 3 bases, and the junction contains 2 bases that no gene match accounts for. From the germline V gene, CDR1 is MGHRA and CDR2 is YSYEKL. The CDR3, cysteine through phenylalanine, is 15 amino acids long. The retained sequence is limited to the CDR3, 45 bases, with the frame set at the first base. The sequence came from a woman in her forties or fifties with Graves' ophthalmopathy. The rearrangement combines TRBV4-1 with TRBJ2-7, with 12 bases in between that match TRBD2. Sequenced sample: blood. The CDR3 protein sequence reads: CASSQPTSGSYEQYF. The nucleotide sequence is TGCGCCAGCAGCCAACCGACTAGCGGGAGCTACGAGCAGTACTTC.